Following are 8 T cell receptor beta chains from one sample sequenced in a study of blood T cells in healthy people across ages. Together with a sample-barcoded 5' primer, a J-beta primer mix was included in a second PCR lasting roughly 7 to 11 cycles. TCRdb re-derived calls from the 5' RACE reads in MiXCR, one entry per CDR3 protein. The repertoire holds under 800,000 distinct CDR3 sequences, with approximately 43% as singletons. Material for sequencing was blood. These receptors all stem from a woman aged 55-70 years in good health.

Note on this clonotype: A read error may produce the germline difference seen at one junction end. The gene calls are TRBV7-2 and TRBJ1-2; D might be TRBD1 (5 bases). The CDR3 consists of 16 residues. Germline lookup yields CDR1 SGHTA and CDR2 FQGNSA. The CDR3 loop is CANSPPPGRVNYGYTF. CDR3 DNA: TGTGCCAACAGCCCACCCCCGGGCAGGGTTAACTATGGCTACACCTTC.

The chain uses TRBV6-5 and TRBJ2-6; perhaps D is TRBD1 or TRBD2 (5 bases each). Per the germline V gene, CDR1 is MNHEY and CDR2 is SVGAGI. V was trimmed by 2 bases and J by 0 bases, leaving 17 bases between them. The CDR3 is made up of 19 amino acids. CDR3 coding DNA: TGTGCCAGCAGTTACAGAGGGACGGGTTCTGGCTCTGGGGCCAACGTCCTGACTTTC. It encodes CASSYRGTGSGSGANVLTF.

J is TRBJ1-2 and V is TRBV19, with D perhaps TRBD1 (5 bases). Germline loops: CDR1 LNHDA, CDR2 SQIVND (reference sequence). CDR3 size: 15 residues. Trimming stripped 7 bases from V and 2 bases from J, with 17 bases between. CDR3 in amino acids: CASIPGGGPNYGYTF. The CDR3 DNA is TGTGCCAGTATCCCCGGGGGGGGACCGAACTATGGCTACACCTTC.

In this sample, this clonotype turned up many times. V is TRBV29-1 and J is TRBJ2-7; D not certain. The germline V gene encodes CDR1 SQVTM and CDR2 ANQGSEA. The ends were cut back, 3 bases at V and 4 bases at J, with 10 bases in the middle. The CDR3 sequence is 12 residues long. The CDR3 sequence: CSVDGVGYEQYF. The CDR3 region has the DNA TGCAGCGTTGATGGGGTGGGGTACGAGCAGTACTTC.

This chain links TRBV11-2 with TRBJ1-2; TRBD1 aligns across 8 bases. The ends lost 1 base at V and 8 bases at J; junction bases unmatched: 9. The CDR3 is 15 residues long. Germline CDR1 is SGHAT and CDR2 is FQNNGV. Here the CDR3 reads CASSLAGQGVWGYTF. The CDR3, as DNA: TGTGCCAGCAGCTTAGCCGGACAGGGTGTTTGGGGCTACACCTTC.

A few counts support this clonotype. V is TRBV20-1 and J is TRBJ2-7, with D possibly matching TRBD2 (5 bases). This CDR3 has 14 amino acids. CDR1 and CDR2 (germline): DFQATT, SNEGSKA (reference sequence). V was trimmed by 0 bases and J by 4 bases, leaving 13 bases between them. The CDR3 DNA reads as TGCAGTGCTAGAGATGTGGGGAGACGTTACGAGCAGTACTTC. This sequence encodes CSARDVGRRYEQYF.

Many counts were recorded for this clonotype. The V gene is TRBV29-1, the J gene TRBJ2-3; 10 positions match TRBD2. The trim removed 1 base at V and 8 bases at J, leaving 6 bases unmatched. The CDR3 covers 14 residues. Germline CDR1 and CDR2: SQVTM and ANQGSEA. The CDR3 DNA sequence: TGCAGCGTTGAAGTCCTAGCGGGAGAGGGTACGCAGTATTTT. It is translated as CSVEVLAGEGTQYF.

The chain employs TRBV12-3 or TRBV12-4 and TRBJ2-7; perhaps TRBD1 as D (6 bases). The CDR3 spans 16 residues. The V end lost 6 bases, the J end lost 0 bases, and 18 bases lay between the germline ends. CDR3 nucleotides: TGTGCCAGCAGCCATGGGACATCTCGGGGCTCCTACGAGCAGTACTTC. Protein: CASSHGTSRGSYEQYF.